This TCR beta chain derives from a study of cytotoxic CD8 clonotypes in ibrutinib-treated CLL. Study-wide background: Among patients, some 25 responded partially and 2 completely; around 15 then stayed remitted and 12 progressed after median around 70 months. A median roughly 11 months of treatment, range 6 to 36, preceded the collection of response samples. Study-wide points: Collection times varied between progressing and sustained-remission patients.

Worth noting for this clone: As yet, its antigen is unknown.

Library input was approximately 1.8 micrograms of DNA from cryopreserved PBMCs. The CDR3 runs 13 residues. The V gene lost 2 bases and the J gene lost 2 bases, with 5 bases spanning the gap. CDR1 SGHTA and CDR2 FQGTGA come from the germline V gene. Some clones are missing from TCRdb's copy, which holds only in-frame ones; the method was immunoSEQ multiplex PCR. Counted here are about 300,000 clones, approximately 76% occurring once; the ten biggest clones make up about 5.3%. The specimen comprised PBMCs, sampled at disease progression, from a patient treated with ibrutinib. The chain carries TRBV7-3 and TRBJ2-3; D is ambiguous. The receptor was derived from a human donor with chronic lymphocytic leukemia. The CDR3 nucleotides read TGTGCCAGCAGCTTATACCTCACAGATACGCAGTATTTT. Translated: CASSLYLTDTQYF.